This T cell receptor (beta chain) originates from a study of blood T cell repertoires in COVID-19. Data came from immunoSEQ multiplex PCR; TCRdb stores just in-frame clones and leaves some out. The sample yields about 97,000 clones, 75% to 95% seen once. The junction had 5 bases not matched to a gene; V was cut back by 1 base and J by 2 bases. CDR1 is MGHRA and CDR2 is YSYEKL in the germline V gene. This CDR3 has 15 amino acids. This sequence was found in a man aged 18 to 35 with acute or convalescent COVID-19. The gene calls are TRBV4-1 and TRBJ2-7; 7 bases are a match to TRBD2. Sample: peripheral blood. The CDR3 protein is CASSQGGLRTYEQYF. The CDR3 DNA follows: TGCGCCAGCAGCCAAGGGGGACTAAGAACCTACGAGCAGTACTTC.